The rows below give T cell receptor beta chains drawn from one sample of a study of cytomegalovirus exposure and HLA in healthy donors. Clones were read by immunoSEQ multiplex PCR, and TCRdb kept only the in-frame ones, dropping some. The table lists about 150,000 clones, about a tenth of them singletons, with 1.5% to 2% in the top ten. The source material was PBMCs. Receptors originate from a male donor in good health and CMV-seronegative. Both conserved end residues are part of each CDR3. The D gene is left open where the match is weak. For some rows the clone size is stated as once, few or many, or as a class when expanded; others skip it.

j_gene | d_gene | abundance | v_gene | CDR3aa | CDR3nt
TRBJ1-2 | - | few | TRBV28 | CASSGRGAGYGYTF | TGTGCCAGCAGTGGCCGTGGGGCCGGCTATGGCTACACCTTC
TRBJ1-2 | - | - | TRBV27 | CARSSTANYGYTF | TGTGCCAGAAGTTCTACAGCTAACTATGGCTACACCTTC
TRBJ2-5 | - | few | TRBV4-1 | CASSQRDTDQETQYF | TGCGCCAGCAGCCAGCGAGACACAGACCAAGAGACCCAGTACTTC
TRBJ2-7 | - | - | TRBV7-2 | CASSPTLQGYEQYF | TGTGCCAGCAGCCCGACGCTCCAGGGATACGAGCAGTACTTC
TRBJ2-1 | - | - | TRBV7-8 | CASSLVGGRYNEQFF | TGTGCCAGCAGCTTAGTCGGGGGTCGATACAATGAGCAGTTCTTC
TRBJ1-4 | TRBD1 | - | TRBV13 | CASSERQGNEKLFF | TGTGCCAGCAGCGAACGACAGGGGAATGAAAAACTGTTTTTT
TRBJ2-5 | TRBD2 | - | TRBV28 | CASSSPNGRAGETQYF | TGTGCCAGCAGTTCCCCTAACGGGAGGGCGGGGGAGACCCAGTACTTC
TRBJ1-5 | - | - | TRBV19 | CASSILQGYQPQHF | TGTGCCAGTAGTATCTTGCAGGGCTATCAGCCCCAGCATTTT
TRBJ2-5 | - | - | TRBV7-7 | CASSSSTVIETQYF | TGTGCTAGCAGCTCGTCGACAGTTATTGAGACCCAGTACTTC
TRBJ2-5 | TRBD1 | - | TRBV19 | CASSPTDREIWVQENQYF | TGTGCCAGTAGTCCAACGGACAGGGAGATATGGGTACAAGAGAACCAGTACTTC
TRBJ2-1 | - | few | TRBV30 | CAWSVKGSAENEQFF | TGTGCCTGGAGTGTAAAGGGGTCGGCAGAGAATGAGCAGTTCTTC
TRBJ1-1 | - | - | TRBV30 | CAWTNLPGNWMNTEAFF | TGTGCCTGGACTAATCTACCGGGGAATTGGATGAACACTGAAGCTTTCTTT
TRBJ2-5 | TRBD1 | - | TRBV5-4 | CASSWQGAGETQYF | TGTGCCAGCAGCTGGCAGGGGGCCGGAGAGACCCAGTACTTC
TRBJ2-3 | TRBD2 | few | TRBV15 | CATSLAGGTDTQYF | TGTGCCACCAGCCTAGCGGGAGGCACAGATACGCAGTATTTT
TRBJ2-7 | - | - | TRBV9 | CASSSASHAGPDKQYF | TGTGCCAGCAGCTCCGCGTCCCATGCAGGGCCGGATAAGCAGTACTTC
TRBJ2-2 | - | few | TRBV5-1 | CASSLAMGAIGTGELFF | TGCGCCAGCAGCTTGGCAATGGGGGCTATTGGCACCGGGGAGCTGTTTTTT
TRBJ2-3 | - | few | TRBV19 | CASSYTDTQYF | TGTGCCAGTAGTTACACAGATACGCAGTATTTT
TRBJ2-3 | TRBD2 | few | TRBV18 | CASSPPYGAGGLKYF | TGTGCCAGCTCACCACCGTACGGTGCGGGAGGGCTCAAGTATTTT
TRBJ2-1 | - | few | TRBV10-3 | CAISGGQAGTNEQFF | TGTGCCATCAGTGGGGGGCAAGCGGGGACCAATGAGCAGTTCTTC
TRBJ1-5 | - | few | TRBV19 | CASTRAPPGGQPQHF | TGTGCCAGTACTAGGGCTCCTCCGGGAGGTCAGCCCCAGCATTTT
TRBJ2-5 | - | - | TRBV5-1 | CASSLASTAQETQYF | TGCGCCAGCAGCTTGGCCTCTACAGCACAAGAGACCCAGTACTTC
TRBJ1-1 | TRBD1 | - | TRBV2 | CASSAGTGGGTEAFF | TGTGCCAGCAGTGCCGGGACAGGGGGCGGCACTGAAGCTTTCTTT
TRBJ1-3 | - | few | TRBV4-1 | CASSPRQGSDTIYF | TGCGCCAGCAGCCCCCGGCAGGGGAGTGACACCATATATTTT
TRBJ2-7 | - | few | TRBV7-9 | CASSPRSSGISYEQYF | TGTGCCAGCAGCCCTCGGTCAAGCGGAATCTCCTACGAGCAGTACTTC
TRBJ2-2 | TRBD2 | - | TRBV7-2 | CASSPTGTSGSGELFF | TGTGCCAGCAGCCCGACCGGGACTAGCGGGAGCGGGGAGCTGTTTTTT
TRBJ2-5 | - | - | TRBV4-2 | CASSQDPLTRLETQYF | TGTGCCAGCAGCCAAGATCCCCTGACTAGACTGGAGACCCAGTACTTC
TRBJ1-5 | TRBD1 | - | TRBV7-2 | CASSSRDRENQPQHF | TGTGCCAGCAGCTCGAGGGACAGGGAGAATCAGCCCCAGCATTTT
TRBJ2-2 | TRBD1 | few | TRBV5-6 | CASSPGQGGTGELFF | TGTGCCAGCAGCCCGGGACAGGGGGGCACCGGGGAGCTGTTTTTT
TRBJ2-7 | TRBD1 | - | TRBV15 | CATSKGFYRGNEQYF | TGTGCCACCAGCAAGGGGTTTTACAGGGGCAACGAGCAGTACTTC
TRBJ1-1 | - | - | TRBV28 | CASNFLNTEAFF | TGTGCCAGCAATTTCTTGAACACTGAAGCTTTCTTT
TRBJ1-2 | - | - | TRBV4-3 | CASSQGPWTEGGGYGYTF | TGCGCCAGCAGCCAAGGTCCCTGGACAGAAGGGGGTGGCTATGGCTACACCTTC
TRBJ1-5 | TRBD1 | - | TRBV7-2 | CASSLDRVGNQPQHF | TGTGCCAGCAGCTTGGACAGGGTGGGGAATCAGCCCCAGCATTTT
TRBJ2-7 | - | - | TRBV7-9 | CASSLGLPVGEQYF | TGTGCCAGCAGCTTAGGACTCCCGGTCGGAGAGCAGTACTTC
TRBJ2-7 | - | - | TRBV6-6 | CASSGVRDRPYEQYF | TGTGCCAGCAGTGGCGTGCGGGACAGACCCTACGAGCAGTACTTC
TRBJ1-6 | - | few | TRBV5-4 | CASSTRTDSPLHF | TGTGCCAGCAGCACACGGACAGATTCACCCCTCCACTTT
TRBJ2-2 | - | few | TRBV11-2 | CASSRISGNGELFF | TGTGCCAGCAGTCGCATCTCAGGGAACGGGGAGCTGTTTTTT
TRBJ1-5 | - | - | TRBV2 | CASSEEGGKVSQHQHF | TGTGCCAGCAGTGAAGAGGGGGGGAAGGTCAGCCAGCACCAGCATTTT
TRBJ1-2 | TRBD1 | few | TRBV18 | CASSPFGQVYGYTF | TGTGCCAGCTCACCTTTTGGACAGGTCTATGGCTACACCTTC
TRBJ1-2 | - | - | TRBV7-2 | CASSSRDSFYGYTF | TGTGCCAGCAGCTCGCGAGACAGTTTCTATGGCTACACCTTC
TRBJ1-2 | - | few | TRBV25-1 | CASSDPGGARNGYTF | TGTGCCAGCAGTGATCCGGGGGGCGCGAGGAATGGCTACACCTTC
TRBJ1-2 | TRBD1 | few | TRBV28 | CASSPDRGRIYGYTF | TGTGCCAGCAGTCCGGACAGGGGGCGGATATATGGCTACACCTTC
TRBJ2-7 | TRBD1 | few | TRBV7-9 | CASSLSVGQFVYEQYF | TGTGCCAGCAGCTTAAGTGTGGGACAGTTCGTCTACGAGCAGTACTTC
TRBJ2-7 | TRBD1 | - | TRBV7-3 | CASSSDREIYEQYF | TGTGCCAGCAGCTCCGACAGGGAAATCTACGAGCAGTACTTC
TRBJ2-2 | - | few | TRBV2 | CASSEAGGANTGELFF | TGTGCCAGCAGTGAAGCCGGAGGCGCGAACACCGGGGAGCTGTTTTTT
TRBJ2-3 | - | - | TRBV10-2 | CASSEGRITDTQYF | TGCGCCAGCAGTGAGGGCAGAATCACAGATACGCAGTATTTT
TRBJ2-7 | - | few | TRBV6-4 | CASSESESSYEQYF | TGTGCCAGCAGTGAGAGCGAGAGCTCCTACGAGCAGTACTTC
TRBJ2-7 | - | - | TRBV6-6 | CASSSPALAGEQYF | TGTGCCAGCAGTTCCCCGGCACTTGCGGGCGAGCAGTACTTC
TRBJ2-1 | TRBD1 | few | TRBV13 | CASSPGTGTYNEQFF | TGTGCCAGCAGCCCAGGGACAGGGACCTACAATGAGCAGTTCTTC
TRBJ1-5 | - | few | TRBV28 | CASSPNGQPQHF | TGTGCCAGCAGTCCGAACGGGCAGCCCCAGCATTTT
TRBJ1-2 | TRBD1 | - | TRBV6-6 | CASTGQGNGYTF | TGTGCCAGCACTGGACAGGGAAACGGCTACACCTTC
TRBJ1-5 | - | - | TRBV4-3 | CASSQDRGQPQHF | TGCGCCAGCAGCCAAGATAGGGGGCAGCCCCAGCATTTT
TRBJ1-5 | TRBD1 | few | TRBV7-8 | CASSLSDRPNQPQHF | TGTGCCAGCAGCTTATCGGACAGGCCAAATCAGCCCCAGCATTTT